The rows below give T cell receptor beta chains drawn from one sample of a study of OX40 agonist ivuxolimab in advanced cancers. TCRdb keeps only in-frame clones here, not all; method: immunoSEQ multiplex PCR. The sample has about 98,000 clones; about nine tenths are singletons. The material was CD4+ or CD8+ T cells sorted from blood, obtained in a trial of the OX40 agonist ivuxolimab. The receptors here all came from an adult with an advanced solid tumor such as melanoma, head and neck, liver or kidney cancer. CDR3s include the opening cysteine and the closing phenylalanine or tryptophan. A D gene is named only where the DNA matches it firmly. Clone size is not always given. Where it is, it says once, few, many or a class for expanded clones.

J,size,V,D,CDR3,DNA
TRBJ2-1,NA,TRBV7-9,TRBD2,CASSRSGRAGDEQFF,TGTGCCAGCAGCCGAAGCGGGAGGGCCGGAGATGAGCAGTTCTTC
TRBJ1-1,NA,TRBV12-5,NA,CASGSRGENTEAFF,TGTGCTAGTGGTTCCCGCGGGGAGAACACTGAAGCTTTCTTT
TRBJ2-7,once,TRBV28,NA,CASSLQATAGNGFF,TGTGCCAGCAGTTTACAGGCAACGGCGGGCAACGGATTCTTC
TRBJ2-7,NA,TRBV6-5,NA,CASSGDGGQRYEQYF,TGTGCCAGCAGTGGGGACGGGGGACAGCGCTACGAGCAGTACTTC
TRBJ2-6,NA,TRBV4-3,NA,CASSQEPAAGGANVLTF,TGCGCCAGCAGCCAAGAACCTGCGGCAGGAGGGGCCAACGTCCTGACTTTC
TRBJ2-1,NA,TRBV4-3,TRBD2,CASSQVLAGDGSNEQFF,TGCGCCAGCAGCCAGGTTCTAGCGGGAGATGGGAGCAATGAGCAGTTCTTC
TRBJ2-6,NA,TRBV9,NA,CASSFSGLGMPGANVLTF,TGTGCCAGCAGCTTTTCGGGCTTGGGGATGCCGGGGGCCAACGTCCTGACTTTC
TRBJ2-3,NA,TRBV27,TRBD2,CASSFYRGQDAGGKNADTQYF,TGTGCCAGCAGTTTTTACCGGGGGCAAGATGCGGGAGGGAAAAATGCAGATACGCAGTATTTT
TRBJ2-7,few,TRBV28,NA,CASSLWSGTRTNEQYF,TGTGCCAGCAGTTTATGGTCCGGGACACGTACAAACGAGCAGTACTTC
TRBJ1-2,NA,TRBV7-9,NA,CASSLETRGYTF,TGTGCCAGCAGCTTAGAGACCCGCGGCTACACCTTC
TRBJ1-3,NA,TRBV5-1,NA,CASSFGQRNSGNTIYF,TGCGCCAGCAGCTTCGGACAGCGAAACTCTGGAAACACCATATATTTT
TRBJ2-3,NA,TRBV7-2,TRBD2,CASSARLAGGAGDTQYF,TGTGCCAGCAGCGCGAGACTAGCGGGAGGGGCGGGGGATACGCAGTATTTT
TRBJ2-2,NA,TRBV6-5,NA,CASSGEQATGELFF,TGTGCCAGCAGTGGGGAGCAGGCCACCGGGGAGCTGTTTTTT
TRBJ2-3,NA,TRBV29-1,TRBD2,CSVGGLAGEVTDTQYF,TGCAGCGTTGGAGGACTGGCGGGAGAGGTGACAGATACGCAGTATTTT
TRBJ2-7,NA,TRBV7-2,TRBD2,CASSLKVAGVSEQYF,TGTGCCAGCAGCTTAAAAGTGGCGGGAGTTTCCGAGCAGTACTTC
TRBJ2-3,NA,TRBV19,NA,CASSIGDSYTQYF,TGTGCCAGTAGTATCGGGGACTCTTATACGCAGTATTTT
TRBJ2-1,NA,TRBV4-3,NA,CASSQDPRDGEQFF,TGCGCCAGCAGCCAAGACCCCAGGGATGGTGAGCAGTTCTTC
TRBJ1-4,once,TRBV28,TRBD1,CASSGGGQGPNEKLFF,TGTGCCAGCAGTGGGGGGGGACAGGGCCCTAATGAAAAACTGTTTTTT
TRBJ1-6,NA,TRBV4-2,NA,CASSQERAGTPLHF,TGTGCCAGCAGCCAAGAGCGGGCTGGGACACCCCTCCACTTT
TRBJ2-3,NA,TRBV5-1,TRBD2,CASSLAGAADTQYF,TGCGCCAGCAGCTTAGCGGGAGCGGCAGATACGCAGTATTTT
TRBJ2-1,NA,TRBV12-5,NA,CASGASGTFYNEQFF,TGTGCTAGTGGTGCCTCCGGGACATTCTACAATGAGCAGTTCTTC
TRBJ2-2,NA,TRBV6-4,TRBD2,CASGTSANTGELFF,TGTGCCAGCGGGACTAGCGCGAACACCGGGGAGCTGTTTTTT
TRBJ1-2,NA,TRBV7-9,NA,CASSLEADLYGYTF,TGTGCCAGCAGCTTAGAGGCAGACCTGTATGGCTACACCTTC
TRBJ1-2,NA,TRBV7-2,NA,CASSLRGRGYTF,TGTGCCAGCAGCTTACGGGGGCGAGGCTACACCTTC
TRBJ2-1,NA,TRBV5-5,NA,CASSRDGNEQFF,TGTGCCAGCAGTCGGGACGGCAATGAGCAGTTCTTC
TRBJ2-7,NA,TRBV28,NA,CASREPGPLGSYEQYF,TGTGCCAGCAGGGAGCCGGGACCCCTCGGATCCTACGAGCAGTACTTC
TRBJ1-2,NA,TRBV19,NA,CASSITVDYGYTF,TGTGCCAGTAGTATTACTGTGGACTATGGCTACACCTTC
TRBJ1-4,NA,TRBV30,NA,CAWSPARQHNNEKLFF,TGTGCCTGGAGTCCCGCTCGCCAACATAATAATGAAAAACTGTTTTTT
TRBJ2-3,NA,TRBV7-2,NA,CASSPHADTQYF,TGTGCCAGCAGCCCGCACGCAGATACGCAGTATTTT
TRBJ2-5,NA,TRBV19,NA,CASRSGTEPETQYF,TGTGCCAGCAGATCCGGGACCGAGCCAGAGACCCAGTACTTC
TRBJ1-3,NA,TRBV18,TRBD1,CASSPDRADGNTIYF,TGTGCCAGCTCACCGGACAGGGCTGACGGAAACACCATATATTTT
TRBJ2-6,NA,TRBV9,NA,CASSGRGDSLPSGANVLTF,TGTGCCAGCAGCGGACGAGGGGACTCTCTTCCCTCTGGGGCCAACGTCCTGACTTTC
TRBJ2-1,NA,TRBV10-3,TRBD2,CAIQSASGRINEQFF,TGTGCCATCCAATCGGCTAGCGGGAGGATCAATGAGCAGTTCTTC
TRBJ1-1,NA,TRBV7-9,TRBD1,CASSWTGANTEAFF,TGTGCCAGCAGCTGGACAGGGGCGAACACTGAAGCTTTCTTT
TRBJ1-1,few,TRBV30,NA,CAWSRQPPTGAFF,TGTGCCTGGAGTAGGCAGCCGCCCACTGGGGCTTTCTTT
TRBJ2-1,NA,TRBV6-5,NA,CASSYGFVSSYNEQFF,TGTGCCAGCAGTTACGGGTTCGTTAGCTCCTACAATGAGCAGTTCTTC
TRBJ1-4,NA,TRBV19,NA,CASNHLQGGGEKLFF,TGTGCCAGTAACCATTTACAGGGAGGAGGTGAAAAACTGTTTTTT
TRBJ1-3,NA,TRBV6-5,NA,CASSYLGGTGNTIYF,TGTGCCAGCAGTTACCTTGGGGGAACTGGAAACACCATATATTTT